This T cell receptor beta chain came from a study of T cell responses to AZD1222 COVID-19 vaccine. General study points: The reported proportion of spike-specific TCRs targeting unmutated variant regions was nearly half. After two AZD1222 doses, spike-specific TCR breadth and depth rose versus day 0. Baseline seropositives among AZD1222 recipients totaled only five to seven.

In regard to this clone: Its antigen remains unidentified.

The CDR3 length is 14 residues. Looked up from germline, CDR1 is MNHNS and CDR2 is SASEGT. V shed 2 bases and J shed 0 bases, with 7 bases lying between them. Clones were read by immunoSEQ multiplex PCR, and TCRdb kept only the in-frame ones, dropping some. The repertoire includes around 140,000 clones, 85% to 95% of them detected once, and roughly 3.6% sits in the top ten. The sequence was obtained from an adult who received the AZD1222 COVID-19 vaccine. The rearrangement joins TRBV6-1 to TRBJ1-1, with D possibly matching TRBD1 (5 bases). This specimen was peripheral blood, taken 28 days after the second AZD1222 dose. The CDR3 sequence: CASSERGMNTEAFF. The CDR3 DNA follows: TGTGCCAGCAGTGAAAGGGGTATGAACACTGAAGCTTTCTTT.